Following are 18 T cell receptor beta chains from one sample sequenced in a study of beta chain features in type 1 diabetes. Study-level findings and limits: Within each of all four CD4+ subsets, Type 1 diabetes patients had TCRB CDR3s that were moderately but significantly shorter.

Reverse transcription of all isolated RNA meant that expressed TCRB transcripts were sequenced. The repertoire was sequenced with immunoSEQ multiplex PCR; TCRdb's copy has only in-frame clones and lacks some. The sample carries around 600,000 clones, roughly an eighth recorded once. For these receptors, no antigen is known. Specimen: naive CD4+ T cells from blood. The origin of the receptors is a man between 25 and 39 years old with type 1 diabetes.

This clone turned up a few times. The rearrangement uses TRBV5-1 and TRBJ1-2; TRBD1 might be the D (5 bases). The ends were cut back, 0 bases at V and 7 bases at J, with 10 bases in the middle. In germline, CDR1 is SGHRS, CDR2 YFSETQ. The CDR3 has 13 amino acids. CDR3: CASSLEGSGGYTF. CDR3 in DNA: TGCGCCAGCAGCTTGGAGGGGAGTGGTGGCTACACCTTC.

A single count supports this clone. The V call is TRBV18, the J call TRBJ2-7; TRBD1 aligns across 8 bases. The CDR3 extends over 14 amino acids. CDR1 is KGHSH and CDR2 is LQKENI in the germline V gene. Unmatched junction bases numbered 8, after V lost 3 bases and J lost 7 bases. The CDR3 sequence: CASSPGTGREEQYF. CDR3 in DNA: TGTGCCAGCTCACCTGGGACAGGTCGAGAAGAGCAGTACTTC.

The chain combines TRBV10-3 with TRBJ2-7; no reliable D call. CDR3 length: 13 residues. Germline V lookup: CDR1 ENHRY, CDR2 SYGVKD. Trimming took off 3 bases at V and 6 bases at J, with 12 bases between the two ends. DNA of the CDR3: TGTGCCATCAGTGAACAGACTGTGGGCGAGCAGTACTTC. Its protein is CAISEQTVGEQYF.

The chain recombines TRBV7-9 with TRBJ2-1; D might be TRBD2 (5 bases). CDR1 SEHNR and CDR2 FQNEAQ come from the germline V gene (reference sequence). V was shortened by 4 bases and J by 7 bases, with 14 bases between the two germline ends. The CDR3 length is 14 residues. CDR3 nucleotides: TGTGCCAGCAGCTGGGGTTACCGAGGGAATGAGCAGTTCTTC. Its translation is CASSWGYRGNEQFF.

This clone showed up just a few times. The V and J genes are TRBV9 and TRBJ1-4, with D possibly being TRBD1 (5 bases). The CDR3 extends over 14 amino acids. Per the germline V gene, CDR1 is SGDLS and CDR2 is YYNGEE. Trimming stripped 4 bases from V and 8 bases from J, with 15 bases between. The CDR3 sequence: CASSSGTPEEKLFF. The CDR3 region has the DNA TGTGCCAGCAGCTCCGGGACCCCGGAGGAAAAACTGTTTTTT.

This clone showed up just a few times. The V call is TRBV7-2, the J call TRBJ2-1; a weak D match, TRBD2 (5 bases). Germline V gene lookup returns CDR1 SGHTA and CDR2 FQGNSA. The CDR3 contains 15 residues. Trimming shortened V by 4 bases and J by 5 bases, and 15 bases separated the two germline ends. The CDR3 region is CASSSIGVGNNEQFF. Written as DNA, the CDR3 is TGTGCCAGCAGCTCGATCGGGGTTGGGAACAATGAGCAGTTCTTC.

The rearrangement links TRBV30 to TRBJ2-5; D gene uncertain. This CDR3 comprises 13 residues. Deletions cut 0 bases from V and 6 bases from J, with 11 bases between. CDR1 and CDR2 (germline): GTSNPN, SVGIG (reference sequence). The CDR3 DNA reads TGTGCCTGGAGTGTACGTGGTGGAAAGACCCAGTACTTC. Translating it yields CAWSVRGGKTQYF.

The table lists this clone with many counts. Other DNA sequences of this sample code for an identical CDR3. CDR3 sequence: CASSQDGYEQYF. CDR3 nucleotide sequence: TGTGCCAGCTCACAGGACGGTTACGAGCAGTACTTC. The chain combines TRBV18 with TRBJ2-7, with D unclear. With 4 bases removed from V and 4 bases from J, the gap between germline ends came to 8 bases. Germline CDR1 reads KGHSH; CDR2 reads LQKENI. The CDR3 loop spans 12 amino acids.

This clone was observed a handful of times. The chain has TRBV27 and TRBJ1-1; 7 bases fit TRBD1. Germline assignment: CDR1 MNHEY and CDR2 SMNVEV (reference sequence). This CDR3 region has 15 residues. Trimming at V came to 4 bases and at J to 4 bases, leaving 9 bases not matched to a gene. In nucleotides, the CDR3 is TGTGCCAGCAGTTCCCGGACAGGAGGGCTCACTGAAGCTTTCTTT. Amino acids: CASSSRTGGLTEAFF.

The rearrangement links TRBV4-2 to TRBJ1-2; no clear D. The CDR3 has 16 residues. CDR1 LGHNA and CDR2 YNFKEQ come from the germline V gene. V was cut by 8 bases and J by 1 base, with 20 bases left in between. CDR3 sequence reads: CASGLDGQRDNYGYTF. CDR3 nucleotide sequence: TGTGCCAGCGGATTGGACGGGCAGAGGGATAACTATGGCTACACCTTC.

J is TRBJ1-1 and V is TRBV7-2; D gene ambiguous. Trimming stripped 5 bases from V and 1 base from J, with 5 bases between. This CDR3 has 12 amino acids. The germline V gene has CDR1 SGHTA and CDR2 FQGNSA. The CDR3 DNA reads TGTGCCAGCAGCACGGGGAACACTGAAGCTTTCTTT. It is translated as CASSTGNTEAFF.

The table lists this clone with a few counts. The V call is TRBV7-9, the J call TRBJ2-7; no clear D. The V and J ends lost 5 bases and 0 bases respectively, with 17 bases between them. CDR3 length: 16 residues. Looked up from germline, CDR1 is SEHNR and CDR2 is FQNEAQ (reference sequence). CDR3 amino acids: CASSPLRENDSYEQYF. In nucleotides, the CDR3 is TGTGCCAGCAGCCCCTTGAGAGAGAATGACTCCTACGAGCAGTACTTC.

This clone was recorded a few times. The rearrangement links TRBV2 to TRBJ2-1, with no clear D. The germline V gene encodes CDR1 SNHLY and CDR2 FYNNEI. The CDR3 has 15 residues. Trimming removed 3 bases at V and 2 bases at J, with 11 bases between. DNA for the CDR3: TGTGCCAGCAGTGATCTAGGCGGCCCCTACAATGAGCAGTTCTTC. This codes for CASSDLGGPYNEQFF. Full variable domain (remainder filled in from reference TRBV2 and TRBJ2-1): EPEVTQTPSHQVTQMGQEVILRCVPISNHLYFYWYRQILGQKVEFLVSFYNNEISEKSEIFDDQFSVERPDGSNFTLKIRSTKLEDSAMYFCASSDLGGPYNEQFFGPGTRLTVL.

The chain's CDR3 is CAIRAEGSVSYEQYF. In DNA, the CDR3 is TGTGCCATCAGAGCGGAAGGTTCCGTCTCCTACGAGCAGTACTTC. The chain couples TRBV10-3 to TRBJ2-7; TRBD2 might be the D (5 bases). The CDR3 totals 15 residues. CDR1 and CDR2 from the germline V gene are ENHRY and SYGVKD. Deletions cut 6 bases from V and 0 bases from J, with 15 bases between.

CDR3 region: CASSGLSSGANVLTF. The CDR3 DNA reads as TGCGCCAGCAGTGGACTGAGCTCTGGGGCCAACGTCCTGACTTTC. The V gene is TRBV4-1, the J gene TRBJ2-6, with D possibly TRBD2 on 5 matching bases. This CDR3 region has 15 residues. Trimming removed 6 bases at V and 0 bases at J, with 9 bases between. Germline values: CDR1 MGHRA, CDR2 YSYEKL.

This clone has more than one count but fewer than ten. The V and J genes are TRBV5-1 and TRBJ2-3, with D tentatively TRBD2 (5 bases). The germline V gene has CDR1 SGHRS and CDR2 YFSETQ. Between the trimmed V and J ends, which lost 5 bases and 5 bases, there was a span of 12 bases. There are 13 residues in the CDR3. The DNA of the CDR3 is TGCGCCAGCAGTGAGGGCTCGCAAGATACGCAGTATTTT. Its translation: CASSEGSQDTQYF.

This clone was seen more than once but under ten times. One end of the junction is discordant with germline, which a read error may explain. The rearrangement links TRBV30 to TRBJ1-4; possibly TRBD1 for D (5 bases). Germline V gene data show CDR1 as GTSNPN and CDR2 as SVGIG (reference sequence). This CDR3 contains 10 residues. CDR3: CAGRGEKLFF. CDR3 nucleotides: TGTGCCGGGAGGGGCGAAAAACTGTTTTTT.

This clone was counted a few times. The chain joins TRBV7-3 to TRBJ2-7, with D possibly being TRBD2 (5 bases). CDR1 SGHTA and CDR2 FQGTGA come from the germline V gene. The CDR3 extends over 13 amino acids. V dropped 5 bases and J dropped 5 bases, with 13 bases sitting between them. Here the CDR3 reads CASSANYGDEQYF. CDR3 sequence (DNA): TGTGCCAGCAGCGCCAATTACGGGGACGAGCAGTACTTC.